The 14 T cell receptor beta chains given below trace back to one sample, sequenced in a study of blood T cell repertoires in COVID-19. The protocol was immunoSEQ multiplex PCR, while the TCRdb copy is restricted to in-frame clones and leaves out a portion. Among around 180,000 clones listed, roughly nine tenths were seen once. Source material: peripheral blood. The receptors shown here come from a man in his sixties or seventies with active or convalescent COVID-19.

This chain connects TRBV18 to TRBJ2-2, with a weak D call TRBD2 (6 bases). The germline gives CDR1 KGHSH, CDR2 LQKENI. CDR3 length: 15 residues. V was pared by 6 bases and J by 2 bases, with 13 bases between. CDR3 protein: CASSQTRANTGELFF. DNA for the CDR3: TGTGCCAGCTCCCAGACTAGAGCTAACACCGGGGAGCTGTTTTTT.

This chain links TRBV11-3 with TRBJ2-1, with 9 bases identical to TRBD1. V was pared by 2 bases and J by 2 bases, with 7 bases of the junction left unmatched. CDR1 and CDR2 (germline): SGHNT, YENEEA. The length of the CDR3 is 17 residues. The chain's CDR3 is CASSLSSGTGPYNEQFF. The CDR3, as DNA: TGTGCCAGCAGCTTATCTTCCGGGACAGGGCCCTACAATGAGCAGTTCTTC.

The gene calls are TRBV11-2 and TRBJ2-5, with D perhaps TRBD1 (6 bases). V lost 5 bases and J lost 1, with 17 bases in between. Germline V gene lookup returns CDR1 SGHAT and CDR2 FQNNGV. The CDR3 spans 16 residues. CDR3 DNA: TGTGCCAGCAGCCCCCGACAGGCAACGGTCCAAGAGACCCAGTACTTC. It codes for CASSPRQATVQETQYF.

A single count supports this clone. This rearrangement joins TRBV29-1 to TRBJ1-1, with 7 positions matching TRBD1. The CDR3 has 13 amino acids. The germline V gene encodes CDR1 SQVTM and CDR2 ANQGSEA. V was clipped by 7 bases and J by 0 bases; unmatched bases: 5. The CDR3 sequence is CSARDSLNTEAFF. CDR3 in DNA: TGCAGCGCTAGGGACAGTCTGAACACTGAAGCTTTCTTT.

The CDR3 spells CASSYSYRGHTEAFF. CDR3 coding DNA: TGTGCCAGCAGTTACTCGTACAGGGGACACACTGAAGCTTTCTTT. V and J are TRBV6-2 or TRBV6-3 and TRBJ1-1, with 7 bases fitting TRBD1. CDR3 length equals 15 residues. J lost 3 bases, V lost 0 bases, and 4 bases had no gene match. Germline V CDR1 and CDR2: MNHEY, SVGEGT.

The V call is TRBV14, the J call TRBJ1-2, with D possibly TRBD1 on 6 matching bases. CDR1 is SGHDN and CDR2 is FVKESK in the germline V gene. The CDR3 contains 15 residues. V was pared by 6 bases and J by 4 bases, with 18 bases between. In DNA, the CDR3 is TGTGCCAGCAGTCTATCGCCAGGGACACCCTATGGCTACACCTTC. Its translation: CASSLSPGTPYGYTF.

This clone was seen only once. The CDR3 spells CASRGGGRSPLHF. Here the CDR3 DNA reads TGCGCCAGCAGAGGCGGGGGGAGGTCACCCCTCCACTTT. The J gene is TRBJ1-6, the V gene TRBV10-2; D is possibly TRBD1 (5 bases). Trimming removed 6 bases at V and 10 bases at J, with 13 bases between. Germline V gene lookup returns CDR1 WSHSY and CDR2 SAAADI. The CDR3 is 13 amino acids.

CDR3 sequence (DNA): TGTGCCAGCAGTCCACCGGGGGGGCGCAGCTCCTACAATGAGCAGTTCTTC. It codes for CASSPPGGRSSYNEQFF. The gene calls are TRBV5-4 and TRBJ2-1, with 8 bases that match TRBD2. Germline CDR1 reads SGHNT; CDR2 reads YYREEE (reference sequence). The CDR3 length is 17 residues. V lost 5 bases to trimming and J lost 0 bases; unmatched junction nucleotides: 10.

The rearrangement uses TRBV7-9 and TRBJ1-2, with a possible D match to TRBD1 (5 bases). CDR3 length: 13 amino acids. Germline loops: CDR1 SEHNR, CDR2 FQNEAQ (reference sequence). Trimming left V 8 bases short and J 6 bases short, with 16 bases between. CDR3 bases: TGTGCCAGCGTCCGCGGGGGACGGAATGGCTACACCTTC. The encoded protein is CASVRGGRNGYTF.

V is TRBV21-1 and J is TRBJ1-6; the D call of TRBD1 is as the table states it, not checked on the DNA. TRBV21-1 is designated a pseudogene. The CDR3 totals 19 residues. The CDR3 here is CASSKIYRDRGSYNSPLHF. CDR3 nucleotide sequence: TGTGCCAGCAGCAAGATTTACCGGGACAGGGGGTCCTATAATTCACCCCTCCACTTT.

The V call is TRBV5-1, the J call TRBJ1-5; D is unresolved. The germline V gene has CDR1 SGHRS and CDR2 YFSETQ. The CDR3 is 15 residues long. The V gene lost 0 bases and the J gene lost 0 bases, with 7 bases spanning the gap. CDR3 nucleotide sequence: TGCGCCAGCAGCTTGGGCGAGCATAGCAATCAGCCCCAGCATTTT. Protein: CASSLGEHSNQPQHF. Full variable domain (missing parts from reference TRBV5-1 and TRBJ1-5): KAGVTQTPRYLIKTRGQQVTLSCSPISGHRSVSWYQQTPGQGLQFLFEYFSETQRNKGNFPGRFSGRQFSNSRSEMNVSTLELGDSALYLCASSLGEHSNQPQHFGDGTRLSIL.

The chain has TRBV7-9 and TRBJ2-7, with TRBD1 as a possible D gene (5 bases). Per the germline V gene, CDR1 is SEHNR and CDR2 is FQNEAQ (reference sequence). Trimming took off 5 bases at V and 5 bases at J, with 13 bases between the two ends. CDR3 length: 13 residues. In DNA, the CDR3 is TGTGCCAGCAGCGCCAGGGATACCGACGAGCAGTACTTC. Protein: CASSARDTDEQYF.

This clone was seen a single time. The chain is built from TRBV29-1 and TRBJ1-2, with 8 nucleotides matching TRBD1. The trim removed 7 bases at V and 8 bases at J, leaving 6 bases unmatched. This CDR3 has 11 residues. Germline assignment: CDR1 SQVTM and CDR2 ANQGSEA. CDR3 sequence: CSDNDRGGYTF. In nucleotides, the CDR3 is TGCAGCGACAACGACAGGGGAGGCTACACCTTC.

The rearrangement links TRBV27 to TRBJ1-1; D possibly corresponds to TRBD1 (5 bases). There are 15 residues in the CDR3. Trimming took off 2 bases at V and 1 base at J, with 11 bases between the two ends. Germline CDR1 and CDR2: MNHEY and SMNVEV (reference sequence). The CDR3 coding sequence is TGTGCCAGCAGTTTAACATGGCAGGGGAACACTGAAGCTTTCTTT. Translating gives CASSLTWQGNTEAFF.